Included here is one T cell receptor (beta chain) sequence, with context. The antigen remains undetermined. This specimen comes from a study of T-cell reconstitution after alpha-beta-depleted transplantation in children. Study results and limitations: From newly produced T cells came most of the T-cell counts and diversity one year after transplant. Several hundred rapidly expanded clones from non-depleted graft cells reportedly supplied alpha-beta T cells about two months post-transplant.

This CDR3 has 14 amino acids. Trimming stripped 3 bases from V and 2 bases from J, with 9 bases between. Germline V gene data show CDR1 as SGHDT and CDR2 as YYEEEE. For TCRbeta, the library was prepared with unique molecular identifiers. TCRdb reprocessed the PCR reads with MiXCR, giving one entry per CDR3 protein. The sample has 450,000 to 550,000 distinct CDR3 sequences, approximately 10% seen once. The chain has TRBV5-6 and TRBJ1-3; D not resolved. The sample in question was PBMCs, mostly from graft donor cells, obtained 180 days after TCRalphabeta/CD19-depleted stem cell transplant. The sequence was obtained from a female patient aged 2-10 years who had a stem cell transplant for aplastic anemia, so the T cells may come from the graft donor. The CDR3 DNA follows: TGTGCCAGCAGCTGGGCAGTCCCTGGAAACACCATATATTTT. Its translation: CASSWAVPGNTIYF. Variable domain in full (rest from reference TRBV5-6 and TRBJ1-3): DAGVTQSPTHLIKTRGQQVTLRCSPKSGHDTVSWYQQALGQGPQFIFQYYEEEERQRGNFPDRFSGHQFPNYSSELNVNALLLGDSALYLCASSWAVPGNTIYFGEGSWLTVV.